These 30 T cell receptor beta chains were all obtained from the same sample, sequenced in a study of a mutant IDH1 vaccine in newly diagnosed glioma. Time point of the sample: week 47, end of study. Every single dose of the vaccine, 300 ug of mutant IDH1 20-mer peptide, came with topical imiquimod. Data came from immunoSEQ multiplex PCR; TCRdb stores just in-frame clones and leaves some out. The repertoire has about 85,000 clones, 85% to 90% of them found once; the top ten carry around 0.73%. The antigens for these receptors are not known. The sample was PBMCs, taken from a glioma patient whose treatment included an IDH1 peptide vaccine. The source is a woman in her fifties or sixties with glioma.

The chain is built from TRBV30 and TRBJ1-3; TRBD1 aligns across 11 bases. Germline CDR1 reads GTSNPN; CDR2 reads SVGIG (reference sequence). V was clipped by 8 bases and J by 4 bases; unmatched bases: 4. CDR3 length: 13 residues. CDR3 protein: CASGTGGGNTIYF. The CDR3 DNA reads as TGTGCCAGTGGGACAGGGGGGGGAAACACCATATATTTT.

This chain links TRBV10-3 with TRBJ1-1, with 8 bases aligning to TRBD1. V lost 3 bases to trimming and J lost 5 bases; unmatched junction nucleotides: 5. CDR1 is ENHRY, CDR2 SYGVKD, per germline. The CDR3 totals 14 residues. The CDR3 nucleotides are TGTGCCATCAGTGAAAACAGGGGGGGAACTGAAGCTTTCTTT. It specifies CAISENRGGTEAFF.

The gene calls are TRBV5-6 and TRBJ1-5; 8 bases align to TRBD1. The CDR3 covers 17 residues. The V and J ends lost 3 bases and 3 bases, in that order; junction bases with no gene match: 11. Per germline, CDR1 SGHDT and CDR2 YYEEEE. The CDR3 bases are TGTGCCAGCAGCTCCTGGACAGGGAACACATACAATCAGCCCCAGCATTTT. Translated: CASSSWTGNTYNQPQHF. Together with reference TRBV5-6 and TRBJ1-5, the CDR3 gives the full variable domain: DAGVTQSPTHLIKTRGQQVTLRCSPKSGHDTVSWYQQALGQGPQFIFQYYEEEERQRGNFPDRFSGHQFPNYSSELNVNALLLGDSALYLCASSSWTGNTYNQPQHFGDGTRLSIL.

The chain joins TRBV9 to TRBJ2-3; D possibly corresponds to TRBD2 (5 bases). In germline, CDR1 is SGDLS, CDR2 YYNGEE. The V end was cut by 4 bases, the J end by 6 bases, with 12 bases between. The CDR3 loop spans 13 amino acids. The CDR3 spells CASSRRTRDTQYF. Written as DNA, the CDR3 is TGTGCCAGCAGCCGGAGGACCCGGGATACGCAGTATTTT. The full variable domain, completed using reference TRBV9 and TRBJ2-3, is DSGVTQTPKHLITATGQRVTLRCSPRSGDLSVYWYQQSLDQGLQFLIQYYNGEERAKGNILERFSAQQFPDLHSELNLSSLELGDSALYFCASSRRTRDTQYFGPGTRLTVL.

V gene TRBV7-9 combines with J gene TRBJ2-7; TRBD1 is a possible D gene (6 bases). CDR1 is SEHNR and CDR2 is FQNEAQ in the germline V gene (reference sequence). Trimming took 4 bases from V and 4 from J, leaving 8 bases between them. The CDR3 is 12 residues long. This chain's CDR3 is CASSSQGYEQYF. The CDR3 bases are TGTGCCAGCAGCTCCCAGGGGTACGAGCAGTACTTC. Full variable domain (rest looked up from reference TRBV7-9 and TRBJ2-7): DTGVSQNPRHKITKRGQNVTFRCDPISEHNRLYWYRQTLGQGPEFLTYFQNEAQLEKSRLLSDRFSAERPKGSFSTLEIQRTEQGDSAMYLCASSSQGYEQYFGPGTRLTVT.

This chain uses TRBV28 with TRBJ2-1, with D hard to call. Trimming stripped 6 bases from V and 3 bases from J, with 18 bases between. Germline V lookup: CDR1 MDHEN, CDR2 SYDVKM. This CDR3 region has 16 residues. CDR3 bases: TGTGCCAGCAGACCCTCAGTCGTCTCCATCTACAATGAGCAGTTCTTC. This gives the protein CASRPSVVSIYNEQFF.

CDR3 nucleotides: TGTGCCAGCAGTCCTGGGGGACTAGCGGGACTCGACAATGAGCAGTTCTTC. Residues: CASSPGGLAGLDNEQFF. This chain joins TRBV6-4 and TRBJ2-1; 13 bases agree with TRBD2. This CDR3 has 17 residues. Germline loops: CDR1 MRHNA, CDR2 SNTAGT. The V segment lost 5 bases and the J segment 5 bases; nucleotides outside the gene matches: 9.

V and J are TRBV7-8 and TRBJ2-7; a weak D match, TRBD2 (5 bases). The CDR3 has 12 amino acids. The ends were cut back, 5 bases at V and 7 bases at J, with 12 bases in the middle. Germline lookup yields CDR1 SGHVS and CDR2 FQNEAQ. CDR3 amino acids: CASSTNTGEQYF. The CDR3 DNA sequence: TGTGCCAGCAGCACCAACACGGGAGAGCAGTACTTC.

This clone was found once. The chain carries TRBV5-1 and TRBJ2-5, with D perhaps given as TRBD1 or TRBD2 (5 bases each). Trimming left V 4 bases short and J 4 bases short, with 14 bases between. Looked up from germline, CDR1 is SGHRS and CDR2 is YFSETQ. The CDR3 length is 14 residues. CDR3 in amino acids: CASSPEWGRETQYF. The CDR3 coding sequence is TGCGCCAGCAGCCCGGAGTGGGGGAGAGAGACCCAGTACTTC. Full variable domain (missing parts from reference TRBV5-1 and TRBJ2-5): KAGVTQTPRYLIKTRGQQVTLSCSPISGHRSVSWYQQTPGQGLQFLFEYFSETQRNKGNFPGRFSGRQFSNSRSEMNVSTLELGDSALYLCASSPEWGRETQYFGPGTRLLVL.

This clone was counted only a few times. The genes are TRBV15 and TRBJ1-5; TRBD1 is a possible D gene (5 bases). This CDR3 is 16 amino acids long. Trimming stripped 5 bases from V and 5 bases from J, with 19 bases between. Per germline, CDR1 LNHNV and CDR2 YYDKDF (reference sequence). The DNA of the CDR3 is TGTGCCACCAGCCCAATTCCCGACCTAGGGGATCAGCCCCAGCATTTT. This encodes CATSPIPDLGDQPQHF.

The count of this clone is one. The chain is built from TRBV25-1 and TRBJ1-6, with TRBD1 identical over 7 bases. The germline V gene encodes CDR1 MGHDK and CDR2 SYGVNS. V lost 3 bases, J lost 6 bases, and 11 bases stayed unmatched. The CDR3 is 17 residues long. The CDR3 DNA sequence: TGTGCCAGCAGTGACTCGGCTTGGACAGGCCGTAATTCACCCCTCCACTTT. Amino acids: CASSDSAWTGRNSPLHF.

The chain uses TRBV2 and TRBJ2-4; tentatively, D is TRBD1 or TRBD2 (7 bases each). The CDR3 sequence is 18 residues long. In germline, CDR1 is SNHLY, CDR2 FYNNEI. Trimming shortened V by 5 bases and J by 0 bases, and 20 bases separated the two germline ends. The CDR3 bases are TGTGCCAGCAGTCCGCGGGGGACAGTCCAAGAAGCCAAAAACATTCAGTACTTC. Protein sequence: CASSPRGTVQEAKNIQYF.

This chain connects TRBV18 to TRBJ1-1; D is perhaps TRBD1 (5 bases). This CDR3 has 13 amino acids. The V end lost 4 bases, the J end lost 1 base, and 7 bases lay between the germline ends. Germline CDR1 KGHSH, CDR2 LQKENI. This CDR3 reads CASSQQANTEAFF. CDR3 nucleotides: TGTGCCAGCTCACAACAGGCGAACACTGAAGCTTTCTTT.

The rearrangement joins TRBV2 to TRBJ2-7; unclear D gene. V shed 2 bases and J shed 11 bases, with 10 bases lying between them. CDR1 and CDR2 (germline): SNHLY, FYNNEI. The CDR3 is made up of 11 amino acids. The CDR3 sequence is CASSELSVEYF. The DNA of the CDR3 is TGTGCCAGCAGTGAATTGTCGGTCGAGTACTTC.

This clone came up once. In nucleotides, the CDR3 is TGTGCCAGCAGCTCGGGACAGGGATCCGGGGCCAACGTCCTGACTTTC. Encoded protein: CASSSGQGSGANVLTF. The V gene is TRBV5-4, the J gene TRBJ2-6; TRBD1 agrees at 9 bases. The CDR3 loop spans 16 amino acids. The trim removed 3 bases at V and 4 bases at J, leaving 5 bases unmatched. The germline V gene encodes CDR1 SGHNT and CDR2 YYREEE (reference sequence).

This CDR3 is CATSREIQVSGANVLTF. The CDR3 DNA reads TGTGCCACCAGCAGAGAAATACAGGTCTCTGGGGCCAACGTCCTGACTTTC. The chain employs TRBV15 and TRBJ2-6; D might be TRBD1 (5 bases). CDR3 length: 17 amino acids. V lost 0 bases, J lost 0 bases, and 9 bases lay in between. The germline CDR1 and CDR2 sequences are LNHNV and YYDKDF (reference sequence).

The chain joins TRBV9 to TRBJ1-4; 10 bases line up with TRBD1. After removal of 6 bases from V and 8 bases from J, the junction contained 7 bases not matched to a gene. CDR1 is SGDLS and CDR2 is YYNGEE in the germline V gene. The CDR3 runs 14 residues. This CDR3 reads CASNPGQGGEKLFF. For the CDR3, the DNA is TGTGCCAGCAACCCAGGACAGGGGGGGGAAAAACTGTTTTTT.

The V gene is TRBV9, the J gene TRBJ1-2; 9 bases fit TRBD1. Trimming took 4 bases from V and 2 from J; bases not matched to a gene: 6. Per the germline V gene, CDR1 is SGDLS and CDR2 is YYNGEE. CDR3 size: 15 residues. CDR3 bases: TGTGCCAGCAGCCTCGGAGGGACAGGGAACTATGGCTACACCTTC. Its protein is CASSLGGTGNYGYTF.

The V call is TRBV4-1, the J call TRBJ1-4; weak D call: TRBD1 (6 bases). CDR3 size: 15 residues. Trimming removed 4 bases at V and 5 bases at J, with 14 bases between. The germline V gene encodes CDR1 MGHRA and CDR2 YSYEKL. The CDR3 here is CASSLRGAKNEKLFF. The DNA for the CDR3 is TGCGCCAGCAGCCTACGGGGGGCTAAGAATGAAAAACTGTTTTTT.

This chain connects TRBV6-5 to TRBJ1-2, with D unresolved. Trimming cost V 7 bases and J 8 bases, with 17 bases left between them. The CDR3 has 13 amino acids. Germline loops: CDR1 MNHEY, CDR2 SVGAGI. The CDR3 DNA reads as TGTGCCAGCACCTACAAAGGAGACCGCGGCTACACCTTC. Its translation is CASTYKGDRGYTF.

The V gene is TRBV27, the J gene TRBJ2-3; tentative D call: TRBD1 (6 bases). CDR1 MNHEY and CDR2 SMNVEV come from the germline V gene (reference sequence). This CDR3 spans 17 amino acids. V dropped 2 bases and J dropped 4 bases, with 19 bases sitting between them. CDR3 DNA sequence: TGTGCCAGCAGTTTACAGCAGGGGAGCCCTCGTGCAGATACGCAGTATTTT. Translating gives CASSLQQGSPRADTQYF.

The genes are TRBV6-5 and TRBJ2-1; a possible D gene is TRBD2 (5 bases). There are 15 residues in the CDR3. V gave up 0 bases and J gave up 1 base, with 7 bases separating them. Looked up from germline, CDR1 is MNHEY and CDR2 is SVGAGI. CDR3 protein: CASSYSRGSYNEQFF. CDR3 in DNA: TGTGCCAGCAGTTACTCCCGGGGATCCTACAATGAGCAGTTCTTC.

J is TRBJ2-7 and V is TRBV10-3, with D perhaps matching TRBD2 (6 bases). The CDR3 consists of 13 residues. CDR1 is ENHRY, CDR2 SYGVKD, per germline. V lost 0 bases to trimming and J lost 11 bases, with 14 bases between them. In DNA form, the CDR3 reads TGTGCCATCAGTGAGTCTAAGGAGGGCAGGGAGTACTTC. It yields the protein CAISESKEGREYF.

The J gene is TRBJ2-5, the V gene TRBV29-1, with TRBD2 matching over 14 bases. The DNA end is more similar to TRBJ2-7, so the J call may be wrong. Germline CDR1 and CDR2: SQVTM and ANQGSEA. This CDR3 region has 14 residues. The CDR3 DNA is TGCAGCGTCAGACTAGCGGGAGGGCCAGACGAGCAGTACTTC. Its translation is CSVRLAGGPDEQYF.

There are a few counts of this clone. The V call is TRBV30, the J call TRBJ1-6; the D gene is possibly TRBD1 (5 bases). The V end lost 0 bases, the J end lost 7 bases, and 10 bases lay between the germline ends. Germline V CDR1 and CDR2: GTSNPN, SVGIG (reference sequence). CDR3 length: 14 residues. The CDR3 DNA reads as TGTGCCTGGAGTGTAGGGGCAGCAAATTCACCCCTCCACTTT. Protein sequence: CAWSVGAANSPLHF. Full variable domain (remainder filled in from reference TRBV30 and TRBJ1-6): SQTIHQWPATLVQPVGSPLSLECTVEGTSNPNLYWYRQAAGRGLQLLFYSVGIGQISSEVPQNLSASRPQDRQFILSSKKLLLSDSGFYLCAWSVGAANSPLHFGNGTRLTVT.

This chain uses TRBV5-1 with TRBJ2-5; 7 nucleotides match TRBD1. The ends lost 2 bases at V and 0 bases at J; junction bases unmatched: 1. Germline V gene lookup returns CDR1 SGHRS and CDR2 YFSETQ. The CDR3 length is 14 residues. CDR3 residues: CASSLQGYQETQYF. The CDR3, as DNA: TGCGCCAGCAGCTTACAGGGGTACCAAGAGACCCAGTACTTC.

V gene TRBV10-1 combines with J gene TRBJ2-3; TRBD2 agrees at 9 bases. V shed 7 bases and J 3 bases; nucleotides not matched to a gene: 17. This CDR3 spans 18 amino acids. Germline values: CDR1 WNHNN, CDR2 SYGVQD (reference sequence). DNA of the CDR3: TGCGCCAGCACCGACTCATCGGGGCTAGCGGGGACAACAGATACGCAGTATTTT. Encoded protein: CASTDSSGLAGTTDTQYF.

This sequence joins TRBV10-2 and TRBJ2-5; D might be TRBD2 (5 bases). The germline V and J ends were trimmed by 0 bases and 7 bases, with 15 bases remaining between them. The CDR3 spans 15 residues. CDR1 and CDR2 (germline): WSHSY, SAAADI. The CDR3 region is CASSESRSGSGTQYF. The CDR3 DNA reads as TGCGCCAGCAGTGAGTCGAGAAGTGGGAGTGGGACCCAGTACTTC.

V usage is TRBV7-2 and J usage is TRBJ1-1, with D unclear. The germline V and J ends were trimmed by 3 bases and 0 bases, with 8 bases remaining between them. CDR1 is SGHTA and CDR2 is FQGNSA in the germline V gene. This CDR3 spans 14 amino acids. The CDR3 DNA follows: TGTGCCAGCAGCTTTGGGCCAATGAACACTGAAGCTTTCTTT. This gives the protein CASSFGPMNTEAFF.

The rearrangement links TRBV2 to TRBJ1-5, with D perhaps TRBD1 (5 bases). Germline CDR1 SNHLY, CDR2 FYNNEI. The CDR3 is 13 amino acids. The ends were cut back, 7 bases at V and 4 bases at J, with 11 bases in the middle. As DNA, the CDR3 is TGTGCCAGCAAGAGGGACCATAATCAGCCCCAGCATTTT. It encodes CASKRDHNQPQHF. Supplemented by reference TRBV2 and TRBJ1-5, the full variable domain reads EPEVTQTPSHQVTQMGQEVILRCVPISNHLYFYWYRQILGQKVEFLVSFYNNEISEKSEIFDDQFSVERPDGSNFTLKIRSTKLEDSAMYFCASKRDHNQPQHFGDGTRLSIL.